This T cell receptor beta chain emerged from a study of T-cell reconstitution after alpha-beta-depleted transplantation in children. Molecular barcoding with unique molecular identifiers was used for the TCRbeta library. TCRdb processed the PCR reads anew with MiXCR; each CDR3 protein has one entry. The table has about 640,000 distinct CDR3 sequences, 16% seen once; the top ten hold under 1.2%. In germline, CDR1 is SGHDT, CDR2 YYEEEE. CDR3 length equals 14 residues. J gave up 5 bases and V 4 bases, and 5 bases lay outside the gene matches. The sample here was PBMCs from the stem cell graft donor, taken from the stem cell graft. This clonotype was sampled from a human donor who donated a stem cell graft to a child with acute myeloid leukemia. The chain joins TRBV5-6 to TRBJ2-2, with 7 bases aligning to TRBD2. The CDR3, as DNA: TGTGCCAGCAGCCTCCCGCGGGGGACCGGGGAGCTGTTTTTT. This codes for CASSLPRGTGELFF.